These 8 T cell receptor beta chains were all obtained from the same sample, sequenced in a study of CD8 T cells in ankylosing spondylitis. TCRdb reprocessed the 5' RACE reads with MiXCR, giving one entry per CDR3 protein. The sample has about 27,000 distinct CDR3 sequences; 7.9% are singletons. Source material: blood. The receptors derive from a male donor with ankylosing spondylitis or in good health (not recorded which).

The table lists this clonotype with a few counts. The V and J genes are TRBV14 and TRBJ1-4; weak D call: TRBD1 (6 bases). CDR3 length: 15 amino acids. Per the germline V gene, CDR1 is SGHDN and CDR2 is FVKESK. V was trimmed by 4 bases and J by 2 bases, leaving 11 bases between them. The CDR3 reads CASSPGTGTNEKLFF. In DNA form, the CDR3 reads TGTGCCAGCAGCCCAGGTACAGGGACTAATGAAAAACTGTTTTTT. The complete variable domain, with remaining parts taken from reference TRBV14 and TRBJ1-4, reads EAGVTQFPSHSVIEKGQTVTLRCDPISGHDNLYWYRRVMGKEIKFLLHFVKESKQDESGMPNNRFLAERTGGTYSTLKVQPAELEDSGVYFCASSPGTGTNEKLFFGSGTQLSVL.

This clonotype was counted only a few times. The chain employs TRBV7-3 and TRBJ2-3; the match to TRBD2 covers 7 bases. The V gene end was trimmed by 3 bases and the J gene end by 0 bases; junction bases not matched to a gene: 3. This CDR3 comprises 15 residues. Germline CDR1 SGHTA, CDR2 FQGTGA. Here the CDR3 reads CASSFSGASTDTQYF. The CDR3 bases are TGTGCCAGCAGCTTCAGCGGGGCCAGCACAGATACGCAGTATTTT.

This chain connects TRBV7-9 to TRBJ2-5; no reliable D call. Germline lookup yields CDR1 SEHNR and CDR2 FQNEAQ (reference sequence). The CDR3 is 11 residues long. The CDR3 coding sequence is TGTGCTGGGTCGGACCAAGAGACCCAGTACTTC. It yields the protein CAGSDQETQYF.

This clonotype was seen more than once but under ten times. The rearrangement joins TRBV15 to TRBJ2-3, with D uncertain. Germline V gives CDR1 LNHNV, CDR2 YYDKDF (reference sequence). Trimming pared 2 bases from V and 3 bases from J, leaving 12 bases between. This CDR3 is built from 15 residues. The CDR3 nucleotides read TGTGCCACCAGCAGACGTCCTGGTCAAACAGATACGCAGTATTTT. Its protein product is CATSRRPGQTDTQYF.

This rearrangement joins TRBV12-3 or TRBV12-4 to TRBJ2-2; D is perhaps TRBD1 (5 bases). Trimming took off 5 bases at V and 8 bases at J, with 12 bases between the two ends. The CDR3 is 13 amino acids. CDR3 loop: CASSTKGPGELFF. The CDR3 DNA sequence: TGTGCCAGCAGTACAAAGGGGCCTGGGGAGCTGTTTTTT.

This rearrangement joins TRBV5-1 to TRBJ2-7; TRBD1 agrees at 10 bases. The ends lost 4 bases at V and 2 bases at J; junction bases unmatched: 3. CDR3 length: 14 residues. CDR1 is SGHRS and CDR2 is YFSETQ in the germline V gene. The CDR3 region is CASSLGQGAYEQYV. The CDR3 region has the DNA TGCGCCAGCAGCCTAGGACAGGGGGCCTACGAGCAGTACGTC.

This clonotype was counted between two and nine times. The chain joins TRBV7-9 to TRBJ1-4; D might be TRBD1 (6 bases). Germline V CDR1 and CDR2: SEHNR, FQNEAQ (reference sequence). The CDR3 has 12 amino acids. Trimming cost V 8 bases and J 8 bases, with 12 bases left between them. The CDR3 sequence is CASGGHGEKLFF. In DNA form, the CDR3 reads TGTGCCAGCGGGGGACATGGGGAAAAACTGTTTTTT. The full variable domain, completed using reference TRBV7-9 and TRBJ1-4, is DTGVSQNPRHKITKRGQNVTFRCDPISEHNRLYWYRQTLGQGPEFLTYFQNEAQLEKSRLLSDRFSAERPKGSFSTLEIQRTEQGDSAMYLCASGGHGEKLFFGSGTQLSVL.

This clonotype was seen only a few times. CDR3 bases: TGTGCCAGCAGTTTATCAGGGGGAGGGCCCCTCGACGAGCAGTACTTC. It encodes CASSLSGGGPLDEQYF. This chain connects TRBV28 to TRBJ2-7; perhaps D is TRBD1 or TRBD2 (7 bases each). CDR3 length: 16 amino acids. CDR1 and CDR2 (germline): MDHEN, SYDVKM. The V and J ends lost 1 base and 5 bases respectively, with 18 bases between them.